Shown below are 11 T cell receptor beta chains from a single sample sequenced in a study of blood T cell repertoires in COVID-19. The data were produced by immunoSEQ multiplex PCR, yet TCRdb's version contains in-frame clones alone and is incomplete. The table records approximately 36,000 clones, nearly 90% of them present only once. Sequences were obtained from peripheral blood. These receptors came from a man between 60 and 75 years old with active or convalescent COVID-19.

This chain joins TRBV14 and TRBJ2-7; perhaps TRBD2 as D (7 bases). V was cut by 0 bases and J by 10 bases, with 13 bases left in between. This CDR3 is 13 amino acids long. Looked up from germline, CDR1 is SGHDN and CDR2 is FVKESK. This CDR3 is CASSQDVGGAQYF. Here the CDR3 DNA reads TGTGCCAGCAGCCAAGATGTTGGGGGGGCCCAGTACTTC.

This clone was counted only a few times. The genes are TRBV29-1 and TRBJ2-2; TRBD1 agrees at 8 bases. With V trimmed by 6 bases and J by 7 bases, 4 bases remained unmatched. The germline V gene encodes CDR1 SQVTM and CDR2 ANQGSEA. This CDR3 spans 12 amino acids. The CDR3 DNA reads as TGCAGCGTAAGACAGGGGAGCGGGGAGCTGTTTTTT. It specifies CSVRQGSGELFF.

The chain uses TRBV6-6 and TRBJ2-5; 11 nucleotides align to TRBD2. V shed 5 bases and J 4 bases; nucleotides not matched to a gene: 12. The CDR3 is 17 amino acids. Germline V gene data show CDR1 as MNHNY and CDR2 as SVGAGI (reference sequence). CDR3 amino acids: CASSRGTSGRGGETQYF. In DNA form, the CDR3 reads TGTGCCAGCAGTCGCGGGACTAGCGGCCGAGGGGGAGAGACCCAGTACTTC.

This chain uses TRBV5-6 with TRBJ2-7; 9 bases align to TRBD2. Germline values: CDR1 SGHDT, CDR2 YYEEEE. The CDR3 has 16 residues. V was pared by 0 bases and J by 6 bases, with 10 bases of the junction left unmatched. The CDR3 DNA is TGTGCCAGCAGCTTGGCCTATGGGACTAGCAGCTTCGAGCAGTACTTC. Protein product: CASSLAYGTSSFEQYF.

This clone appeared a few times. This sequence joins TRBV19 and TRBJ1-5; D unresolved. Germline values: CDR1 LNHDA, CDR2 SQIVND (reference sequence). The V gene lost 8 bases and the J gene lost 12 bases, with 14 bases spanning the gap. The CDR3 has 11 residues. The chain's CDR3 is CASGDTRDQHF. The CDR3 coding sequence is TGTGCCAGTGGGGATACTAGGGACCAGCATTTT. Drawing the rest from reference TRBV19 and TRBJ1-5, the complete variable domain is DGGITQSPKYLFRKEGQNVTLSCEQNLNHDAMYWYRQDPGQGLRLIYYSQIVNDFQKGDIAEGYSVSREKKESFPLTVTSAQKNPTAFYLCASGDTRDQHFGDGTRLSIL.

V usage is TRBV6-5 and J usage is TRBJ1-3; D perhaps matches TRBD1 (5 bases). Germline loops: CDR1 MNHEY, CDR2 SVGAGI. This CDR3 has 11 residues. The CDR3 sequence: CARGAGNTIYF. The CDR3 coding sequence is TGTGCACGGGGGGCTGGAAACACCATATATTTT.

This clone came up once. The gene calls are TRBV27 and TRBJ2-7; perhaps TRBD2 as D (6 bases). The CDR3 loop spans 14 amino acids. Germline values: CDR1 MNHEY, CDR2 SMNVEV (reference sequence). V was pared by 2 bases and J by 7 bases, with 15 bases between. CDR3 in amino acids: CASSLSGGRGEQYF. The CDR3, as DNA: TGTGCCAGCAGTTTAAGTGGAGGGAGAGGAGAGCAGTACTTC.

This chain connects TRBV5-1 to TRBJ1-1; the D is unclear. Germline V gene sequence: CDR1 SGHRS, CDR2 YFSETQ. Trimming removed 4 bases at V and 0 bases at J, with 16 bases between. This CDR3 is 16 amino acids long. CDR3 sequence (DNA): TGCGCCAGCAGCCAGCGCGGCGAGGGAGTGAACACTGAAGCTTTCTTT. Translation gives CASSQRGEGVNTEAFF.

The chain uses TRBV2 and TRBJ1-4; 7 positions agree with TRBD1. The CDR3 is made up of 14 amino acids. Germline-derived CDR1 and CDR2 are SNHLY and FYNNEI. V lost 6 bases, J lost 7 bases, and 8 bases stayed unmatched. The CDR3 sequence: CASRARQGFEKLFF. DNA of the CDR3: TGTGCCAGCAGAGCCAGACAGGGATTTGAAAAACTGTTTTTT.

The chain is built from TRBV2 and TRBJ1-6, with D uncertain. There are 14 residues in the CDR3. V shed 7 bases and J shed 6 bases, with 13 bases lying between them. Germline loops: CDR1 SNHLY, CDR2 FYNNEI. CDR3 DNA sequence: TGTGCCAGCATCAACGTAAGGAGTAATTCACCCCTCCACTTT. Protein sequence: CASINVRSNSPLHF.

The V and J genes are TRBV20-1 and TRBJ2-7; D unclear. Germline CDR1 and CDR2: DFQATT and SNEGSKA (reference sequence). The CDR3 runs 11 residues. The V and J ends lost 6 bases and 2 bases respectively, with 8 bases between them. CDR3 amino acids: CSAPSAYEQYF. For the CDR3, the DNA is TGCAGTGCCCCCTCAGCCTACGAGCAGTACTTC.